The source of this TCR beta chain is a study of regulatory T cells in long-lasting Graves disease. This clonotype showed up many times. Combining iRepertoire HTBI primers with Arm-PCR of CDR3 regions, the authors built TCR beta libraries. Each CDR3 protein is one row after TCRdb ran MiXCR on the multiplex PCR reads. The data show about 240,000 distinct CDR3 sequences, roughly a fifth seen once. Time point here: newly diagnosed GD, antithyroid drugs for less than 3 months. PBMC RNA was the source of the TCR library. The receptor was derived from a female donor with Graves disease. This sample comprised peripheral blood mononuclear cells (PBMCs), obtained at new diagnosis, from a patient treated with antithyroid drugs.

The CDR3 loop is CASSPTGVTQYF. CDR3 bases: TGTGCCAGCAGCCCCACAGGGGTTACGCAGTATTTT. V is TRBV12-3 or TRBV12-4 and J is TRBJ2-3, with 7 bases aligning to TRBD1. The ends lost 6 bases at V and 8 bases at J; junction bases unmatched: 5. This CDR3 contains 12 residues.